This passage covers 28 T cell receptor beta chains from one sample sequenced in a study of T cells in Graves' hyperthyroidism and ophthalmopathy (dated by TCRdb to about 2019). Libraries were constructed by multiplex PCR. The run used an Illumina HiSeq 2000. Amplification of TCR beta CDR3 regions was carried out from RNA transcripts. A first-round RT-PCR of the TCR CDR3 used the HTBI primer set with the Qiagen OneStep RT-PCR kit. Starting from the raw public reads, TCRdb applied fastp trimming at Q25, assembled clones with MiXCR and retained in-frame beta chains. Each CDR3 protein appears once, grouped with its most common genes and DNA. Across this sample there are roughly 700,000 distinct CDR3 sequences, with 14% seen only once. The ten largest clones represent about 10% of the sample. Sequences were obtained from blood. The receptors were gathered from a woman between 18 and 29 years old with Graves' hyperthyroidism.

The CDR3, as DNA: TGTGCCAGTAGTATAGAGACTAGCGGGAGTAGGCCCTACGAGCAGTACTTC. Its translation is CASSIETSGSRPYEQYF. V and J are TRBV19 and TRBJ2-7, with 12 nucleotides matching TRBD2. The CDR3 runs 17 residues. The germline CDR1 and CDR2 sequences are LNHDA and SQIVND (reference sequence). Unmatched junction bases numbered 5, after V lost 0 bases and J lost 2 bases.

This clonotype was picked up many times. This chain connects TRBV3-1 to TRBJ2-7; the match to TRBD1 covers 8 bases. The CDR3 sequence is 15 residues long. V lost 4 bases and J lost 0; bases outside the gene matches: 5. CDR1 LGHDT and CDR2 YNNKEL come from the germline V gene (reference sequence). CDR3 sequence reads: CASSRRGTGSYEQYF. The CDR3 bases are TGTGCCAGCAGCCGTCGTGGGACAGGCTCCTACGAGCAGTACTTC.

This clonotype came up many times. V gene TRBV11-2 combines with J gene TRBJ1-1, with TRBD1 matching over 7 bases. The germline V gene has CDR1 SGHAT and CDR2 FQNNGV. Trimming at V came to 7 bases and at J to 1 base, leaving 6 bases not matched to a gene. The CDR3 loop spans 14 amino acids. CDR3 sequence: CASKEGAGNTEAFF. CDR3 in DNA: TGTGCCAGCAAGGAGGGGGCTGGGAACACTGAAGCTTTCTTT.

As concerns this clonotype: A junction end diverges from the germline sequence, so it may reflect a read error. The chain carries TRBV7-8 and TRBJ1-3; D is uncertain. This CDR3 is built from 12 residues. CDR1 is SGHVS, CDR2 FQNEAQ, per germline. The DNA for the CDR3 is TGTACCAGCAGCTTAAGAGTAAACACCATATATTTT. It encodes CTSSLRVNTIYF. The full variable domain, with the rest looked up from reference TRBV7-8 and TRBJ1-3, is GAGVSQSPRYKVAKRGQDVALRCDPISGHVSLFWYQQALGQGPEFLTYFQNEAQLDKSGLPSDRFFAERPEGSVSTLKIQRTQQEDSAVYLCTSSLRVNTIYFGEGSWLTVV.

This clonotype came up many times. The chain employs TRBV11-3 and TRBJ1-2, with no clear D. The V end was cut by 4 bases, the J end by 6 bases, with 12 bases between. Germline assignment: CDR1 SGHNT and CDR2 YENEEA. The CDR3 totals 13 residues. CDR3 sequence reads: CASSWPSGDGYTF. The CDR3, as DNA: TGTGCCAGCAGCTGGCCTTCCGGGGATGGCTACACCTTC.

This clonotype was seen repeatedly, ten times or more. The V gene is TRBV28, the J gene TRBJ1-5; TRBD1 agrees at 8 bases. Germline V gives CDR1 MDHEN, CDR2 SYDVKM. The junction had 10 bases not matched to a gene; V was cut back by 6 bases and J by 0 bases. The CDR3 has 17 amino acids. The CDR3 loop reads CASRISGGAFSNQPQHF. Written as DNA, the CDR3 is TGTGCCAGCAGGATATCAGGGGGCGCTTTTAGCAATCAGCCCCAGCATTTT. Together with reference TRBV28 and TRBJ1-5, the CDR3 gives the full variable domain: DVKVTQSSRYLVKRTGEKVFLECVQDMDHENMFWYRQDPGLGLRLIYFSYDVKMKEKGDIPEGYSVSREKKERFSLILESASTNQTSMYLCASRISGGAFSNQPQHFGDGTRLSIL.

This clonotype was detected many times. The chain employs TRBV20-1 and TRBJ2-5; D unresolved. CDR1 and CDR2 from the germline V gene are DFQATT and SNEGSKA (reference sequence). Trimming stripped 7 bases from V and 2 bases from J, with 17 bases between. The CDR3 is 14 residues long. CDR3 DNA: TGCAGTGTGTTAGGCGAGTTGGAGCAAGAGACCCAGTACTTC. Translation: CSVLGELEQETQYF.

The chain joins TRBV11-2 to TRBJ1-6; 9 bases line up with TRBD1. This CDR3 comprises 13 residues. The V gene end was trimmed by 6 bases and the J gene end by 8 bases; junction bases not matched to a gene: 2. CDR1 and CDR2 (germline): SGHAT, FQNNGV. DNA for the CDR3: TGTGCCAGCAGGTGGACAGGGGATTCACCCCTCCACTTT. Encoded protein: CASRWTGDSPLHF. Complete variable domain (other parts from reference TRBV11-2 and TRBJ1-6): EAGVAQSPRYKIIEKRQSVAFWCNPISGHATLYWYQQILGQGPKLLIQFQNNGVVDDSQLPKDRFSAERLKGVDSTLKIQPAKLEDSAVYLCASRWTGDSPLHFGNGTRLTVT.

This clonotype was counted ten times or more. This chain joins TRBV12-3 or TRBV12-4 and TRBJ2-1; D may be TRBD2 (6 bases). The CDR3 spans 14 residues. With 6 bases removed from V and 1 base from J, the gap between germline ends came to 10 bases. CDR3 loop: CASSPGTSYNEQFF. As DNA, the CDR3 is TGTGCCAGCAGCCCCGGGACTTCCTACAATGAGCAGTTCTTC.

The chain joins TRBV19 to TRBJ2-2; 9 bases are a match to TRBD2. CDR1 is LNHDA and CDR2 is SQIVND in the germline V gene (reference sequence). V lost 3 bases, J lost 5 bases, and 16 bases stayed unmatched. The CDR3 runs 19 residues. CDR3 nucleotide sequence: TGTGCCAGTAGTATTATAGCTAGCGGGACCAACAGAGTTACCGGGGAGCTGTTTTTT. Its translation: CASSIIASGTNRVTGELFF.

This clonotype was seen many times. The chain links TRBV30 to TRBJ1-2; 7 bases are a match to TRBD1. The CDR3 runs 16 residues. Germline V gene sequence: CDR1 GTSNPN, CDR2 SVGIG (reference sequence). J lost 4 bases, V lost 1 base, and 12 bases had no gene match. CDR3 bases: TGTGCCTGGAGTGGAACAGGGGTTACCTCTTTCTATGGCTACACCTTC. Protein product: CAWSGTGVTSFYGYTF.

This clonotype was recorded at least ten times. A read error may explain this, as a much larger clone is one base away. This chain connects TRBV28 to TRBJ1-1, with 7 bases matching TRBD1. The CDR3 spans 14 residues. The germline gives CDR1 MDHEN, CDR2 SYDVKM. Written as DNA, the CDR3 is TGTGCCGGCAGTTTAGGGGGCCTGAACACTGAAGCTTTCTTT. Residues: CAGSLGGLNTEAFF.

This clonotype has at least ten counts. This chain joins TRBV11-2 and TRBJ2-3; 8 positions agree with TRBD1. From germline, CDR1 is SGHAT and CDR2 FQNNGV. CDR3 length: 16 residues. Trimming cost V 4 bases and J 2 bases; bases outside gene matches: 8. CDR3 nucleotides: TGTGCCAGCAGCTCCCGACAGGGGACCCTCACAGATACGCAGTATTTT. This translates into CASSSRQGTLTDTQYF.

The genes are TRBV14 and TRBJ1-1; TRBD1 aligns across 12 bases. V dropped 5 bases and J dropped 4; count of bases not matched to a gene: 17. The CDR3 consists of 19 residues. The germline CDR1 and CDR2 sequences are SGHDN and FVKESK. The CDR3 loop is CASSFRNPGQGAPATEAFF. The DNA for the CDR3 is TGTGCCAGCAGCTTTCGAAACCCGGGACAGGGGGCGCCAGCCACTGAAGCTTTCTTT.

This clonotype has a handful of counts. The chain carries TRBV6-1 and TRBJ2-2; TRBD2 might be the D (5 bases). The CDR3 runs 14 residues. Germline V lookup: CDR1 MNHNS, CDR2 SASEGT. V was cut by 6 bases and J by 3 bases, with 11 bases left in between. CDR3 DNA sequence: TGTGCCAGCAGCCGCACCGGGGACACCGGGGAGCTGTTTTTT. It specifies CASSRTGDTGELFF.

This chain uses TRBV18 with TRBJ1-5, with TRBD1 matching 10 bases. Unmatched junction bases numbered 4, after V lost 2 bases and J lost 0 bases. The germline V gene has CDR1 KGHSH and CDR2 LQKENI. There are 17 residues in the CDR3. The CDR3, as DNA: TGTGCCAGCTCACCAGACAGGGGGCGGGATAGCAATCAGCCCCAGCATTTT. Protein sequence: CASSPDRGRDSNQPQHF.

This clonotype was seen repeatedly, ten times or more. The CDR3 DNA follows: TGTGCCAGCAGTGCGGGACAGGGGCTCTACTCCTACAATGAGCAGTTCTTC. Translation: CASSAGQGLYSYNEQFF. The chain joins TRBV12-3 or TRBV12-4 to TRBJ2-1; 10 nucleotides line up with TRBD1. V gave up 5 bases and J gave up 0 bases; unmatched junction bases: 7. This CDR3 is built from 17 residues.

This chain uses TRBV10-1 with TRBJ1-1; tentative D call: TRBD1 (5 bases). CDR3 length equals 17 residues. The germline V gene encodes CDR1 WNHNN and CDR2 SYGVQD (reference sequence). Trimming left V 3 bases short and J 6 bases short, with 23 bases between. The CDR3 DNA follows: TGCGCCAGCAGTGAAGGGACCACCTGGACCCGGAATTCTGAAGCTTTCTTT. It codes for CASSEGTTWTRNSEAFF.

This clonotype was seen more than once but under ten times. This chain connects TRBV20-1 to TRBJ2-4; either TRBD1 or TRBD2 may fit D (7 bases each). CDR1 is DFQATT, CDR2 SNEGSKA, per germline (reference sequence). This CDR3 has 14 residues. The germline V and J ends were trimmed by 6 bases and 7 bases, with 19 bases remaining between them. This chain's CDR3 is CSARGRDRGNIQYF. The CDR3 nucleotides are TGCAGTGCCAGGGGGAGGGACCGGGGGAACATTCAGTACTTC.

The sample holds many counts of this clonotype. The genes are TRBV20-1 and TRBJ1-2; D gene uncertain. The germline gives CDR1 DFQATT, CDR2 SNEGSKA (reference sequence). The V gene lost 4 bases and the J gene lost 8 bases, with 14 bases spanning the gap. This CDR3 contains 12 residues. CDR3: CSAISGPRGYTF. The CDR3 nucleotides are TGCAGTGCTATTTCCGGCCCTAGGGGCTACACCTTC.

The rearrangement links TRBV28 to TRBJ2-1; TRBD2 matches at 10 bases. Germline-derived CDR1 and CDR2 are MDHEN and SYDVKM. Unmatched junction bases numbered 18, after V lost 4 bases and J lost 6 bases. This CDR3 has 19 residues. CDR3 coding DNA: TGTGCCAGCAGTTCCCCATCCCTAGCGGGAGAAGAGGGATTCAATGAGCAGTTCTTC. It specifies CASSSPSLAGEEGFNEQFF.

In its sample, this clonotype was seen many times. The rearrangement joins TRBV10-3 to TRBJ2-7; D remains ambiguous. The germline V gene has CDR1 ENHRY and CDR2 SYGVKD. V gave up 10 bases and J gave up 5 bases, with 12 bases separating them. The CDR3 is made up of 11 amino acids. The chain's CDR3 is CATLQQDEQYF. The CDR3 DNA is TGTGCCACCCTACAGCAGGACGAGCAGTACTTC.

This clonotype was observed a few times. The CDR3 DNA reads TGCGCCAGCAGCCAAGGGGACAGGGCCGCCGGGGAGCTGTTTTTT. As protein: CASSQGDRAAGELFF. This chain uses TRBV4-1 with TRBJ2-2, with 9 nucleotides matching TRBD1. This CDR3 is built from 15 residues. V trimming: 1 base; J trimming: 6 bases; junction bases outside the gene matches: 3. The germline CDR1 and CDR2 sequences are MGHRA and YSYEKL.

This chain links TRBV19 with TRBJ2-2; D is unresolved. V lost 7 bases to trimming and J lost 6 bases, with 12 bases between them. CDR1 and CDR2 from the germline V gene are LNHDA and SQIVND (reference sequence). This CDR3 has 13 amino acids. For the CDR3, the DNA is TGTGCCAGTATTCTCCCGATGCCCGGGGAGCTGTTTTTT. As protein: CASILPMPGELFF. Full variable domain (outside the CDR3, taken from reference TRBV19 and TRBJ2-2): DGGITQSPKYLFRKEGQNVTLSCEQNLNHDAMYWYRQDPGQGLRLIYYSQIVNDFQKGDIAEGYSVSREKKESFPLTVTSAQKNPTAFYLCASILPMPGELFFGEGSRLTVL.

The table lists this clonotype with a few counts. For the CDR3, the DNA is TGTGCCAGCAGTACAATCATGGGCGGGGAGCTGTTTTTT. The encoded protein is CASSTIMGGELFF. The chain employs TRBV27 and TRBJ2-2, with D unclear. The CDR3 loop spans 13 amino acids. CDR1 is MNHEY and CDR2 is SMNVEV in the germline V gene (reference sequence). Between the trimmed V and J ends, which lost 5 bases and 7 bases, there was a span of 11 bases.

Ten or more counts support this clonotype. The J gene is TRBJ2-3, the V gene TRBV5-6; D possibly corresponds to TRBD2 (6 bases). CDR1 and CDR2 (germline): SGHDT, YYEEEE. The CDR3 loop spans 15 amino acids. The V and J ends lost 4 bases and 6 bases respectively, with 18 bases between them. This chain's CDR3 is CASSPGTYISDTQYF. DNA for the CDR3: TGTGCCAGCAGCCCGGGGACTTATATTTCGGATACGCAGTATTTT. Full variable domain (missing parts from reference TRBV5-6 and TRBJ2-3): DAGVTQSPTHLIKTRGQQVTLRCSPKSGHDTVSWYQQALGQGPQFIFQYYEEEERQRGNFPDRFSGHQFPNYSSELNVNALLLGDSALYLCASSPGTYISDTQYFGPGTRLTVL.

Ten or more counts support this clonotype. The chain carries TRBV12-3 or TRBV12-4 and TRBJ1-1; tentatively, D is TRBD1 (5 bases). V lost 6 bases and J lost 1, with 18 bases in between. The CDR3 contains 16 residues. This CDR3 is CASSPRQMGRNTEAFF. DNA of the CDR3: TGTGCCAGCAGCCCCAGACAGATGGGTAGGAACACTGAAGCTTTCTTT.

As for this clonotype: A much larger clonotype is one base distant, so this may be a read error. The V and J genes are TRBV28 and TRBJ2-2; 8 bases line up with TRBD2. This CDR3 has 15 residues. The junction had 4 bases not matched to a gene; V was cut back by 6 bases and J by 1 base. Germline CDR1 is MDHEN and CDR2 is SYDVKM. The CDR3 region has the DNA TGTGCCAGCAGACGTAGCGGGGTGAACACCGGGGAGCTGTTTTTT. Translated, it gives CASRRSGVNTGELFF.